Sequencing of this TCR beta chain was carried out in a study of graft-versus-host responses after intestinal transplantation (dated by TCRdb to 2020 to 2022). With respect to the entire study: Multivisceral, liver-intestinal, or isolated intestinal transplants were received by the recipients. Rather than being sequenced by the commercial service, samples from a few later patients were sequenced in-house on an Illumina MiSeq and processed with MiXCR. The cohort enrolled about two dozen intestinal transplant recipients, one of whom was a retransplant, and a few patients without pretransplant specimens were excluded. After intestinal transplantation, graft-versus-host and host-versus-graft alloreactive T cell clones were followed in the graft, circulation and bone marrow using bulk TCR-beta CDR3 sequencing. Donor T cell macrochimerism was defined as a peak of at least 4% donor T cells among recipient peripheral blood mononuclear cells. Alloreactive clones were identified by sequencing pre-transplant mixed lymphocyte reaction products and comparing these products with unstimulated pre-transplant donor and recipient T cells. Every recipient was given anti-thymocyte globulin induction, then maintenance tacrolimus and steroids for about three years. Study-level results and caveats: In the allografts of patients with donor T cell macrochimerism, GvH to HvG T cell clonal ratios were high. GvH clones were detected in recipient bone marrow, and some appeared earlier in ileal mucosa or blood, consistent with an intestinal mucosal origin. Early after transplant, declines in HvG clones were associated with peak levels of circulating GvH clones. Conclusions were limited by the relatively low number and heterogeneity of intestinal transplant patients.

Based on the germline V gene, the CDR1 and CDR2 sequences are SGHDN and FVKESK. The CDR3 covers 15 residues, taking in both the cysteine and the phenylalanine. The retained sequence is limited to the CDR3, 45 bases, with the frame set at the first base. V loses 0 bases of germline sequence and J loses 7 bases, and the interval between the two ends is 15 bases. Receptor libraries were prepared by the immunoSEQ multiplex PCR assay. For most patients, high-throughput TCR-beta CDR3 sequencing of genomic DNA was performed by Adaptive Biotechnologies. As for the authors' bioinformatics: TCR sequencing data for 15 to 20 patients were retrieved from Adaptive's ImmunoSEQ software; three other patients were processed with MiXCR and VDJtools. CDR3 nucleotide sequences shared between donor and recipient were removed because the origin of such sequences could not be assigned. At least 2-fold expansion over unstimulated cells and a minimum CFSE-low frequency of 0.002% (template counts) or 0.001% (read counts) were required for clones to be classified as alloreactive. Mappable clones were those detected in sequenced pre-transplant spleen, lymph node, or MLR CFSE-low populations of the donor or recipient. Cumulative frequency of alloreactive clones was calculated as a percentage of all sequences weighted by copy number. Drawn from immuneACCESS, this table holds only the in-frame rearrangements with V and J called that TCRdb kept. Clones are partly lost; checked studies trace under half to an unresolved V gene and leave the rest unexplained. The V and J calls and clone size are taken from that table; D and trimming were inferred from the DNA. Within this sample are under 7,000 clones, with approximately 91% of them counted one time only. Around 4.9% of the sample lies in the top ten.

To note about this clone: There is no known antigen for this receptor. The input lacks base qualities; no much larger clone sits a single base away.

Blood samples were collected up to 4 times in the first month after transplant and then at least monthly when available. The V gene is TRBV14 and the J gene is TRBJ1-1, with TRBD1 as a weak D call on 5 bases. This sequence originates from a human patient who received an intestinal transplant, so some T cells may come from the graft donor. Specimen: PBMCs, collected 83 days after transplant. The DNA sequence is TGTGCCAGCAGCCAAGATCGTCCGGGGCAGGTTGAAGCTTTCTTT. This is translated as CASSQDRPGQVEAFF.